Below, 32 T cell receptor beta chains from the same sample are listed, as sequenced in a study of cytomegalovirus exposure and HLA in healthy donors. A multiplex PCR was run with 60 Vbeta primers and 13 Jbeta primers. Clones were sequenced by immunoSEQ multiplex PCR, and TCRdb holds only the in-frame ones, with some missing. The sample lists approximately 130,000 clones; approximately 85% were seen once. Sequencing was carried out using PBMCs. These receptors originate from a boy between 10 and 17 years old in good health and CMV-seronegative.

The V and J genes are TRBV6-5 and TRBJ1-2, with D possibly matching TRBD1 (6 bases). Looked up from germline, CDR1 is MNHEY and CDR2 is SVGAGI. With 4 bases removed from V and 5 bases from J, the gap between germline ends came to 20 bases. CDR3 size: 16 residues. The CDR3 region is CASSSDSRVPRYGYTF. Written as DNA, the CDR3 is TGTGCCAGCAGTTCGGACAGTCGGGTCCCTCGGTATGGCTACACCTTC.

The count of this clone is one. The chain links TRBV4-2 to TRBJ2-4, with unresolved D. The CDR3 contains 13 residues. V dropped 0 bases and J dropped 6 bases, with 6 bases sitting between them. Germline V lookup: CDR1 LGHNA, CDR2 YNFKEQ. The CDR3 spells CASSQDVRNIQYF. The CDR3 DNA reads as TGTGCCAGCAGCCAAGATGTGCGAAACATTCAGTACTTC.

This clone was observed once. The chain uses TRBV13 and TRBJ2-3, with 11 bases identical to TRBD1. The CDR3 has 17 residues. Germline loops: CDR1 PRHDT, CDR2 FYEKMQ (reference sequence). V was pared by 5 bases and J by 5 bases, with 12 bases of the junction left unmatched. CDR3 region: CASSPPRGTGGIDTQYF. Here the CDR3 DNA reads TGTGCCAGCAGCCCCCCAAGAGGGACAGGGGGTATAGATACGCAGTATTTT.

The chain joins TRBV4-1 to TRBJ2-7, with D possibly being TRBD1 (6 bases). The CDR3 extends over 17 amino acids. CDR1 and CDR2 (germline): MGHRA, YSYEKL. V was shortened by 1 base and J by 0 bases, with 16 bases between the two germline ends. In DNA form, the CDR3 reads TGCGCCAGCAGCCAAGTCGTAAGGGACACCGACTCCTACGAGCAGTACTTC. Translating it yields CASSQVVRDTDSYEQYF.

The CDR3 bases are TGTGCCAGCAGCTTAATCGGGACAGGGGGGTACGAGCAGTACTTC. It yields the protein CASSLIGTGGYEQYF. The rearrangement joins TRBV7-3 to TRBJ2-7; 11 nucleotides agree with TRBD1. From germline, CDR1 is SGHTA and CDR2 FQGTGA. The CDR3 consists of 15 residues. The V and J ends lost 1 base and 4 bases, in that order; junction bases with no gene match: 3.

The chain employs TRBV5-6 and TRBJ2-7; 10 nucleotides match TRBD1. The CDR3 spans 15 residues. V was clipped by 4 bases and J by 1 base; unmatched bases: 5. CDR1 is SGHDT and CDR2 is YYEEEE in the germline V gene. CDR3 in amino acids: CASSRDRGGSYEQYF. DNA of the CDR3: TGTGCCAGCAGCCGGGACAGGGGAGGTTCCTACGAGCAGTACTTC.

The chain couples TRBV5-5 to TRBJ2-7; 10 positions agree with TRBD2. Germline assignment: CDR1 SGHKS and CDR2 YYEKEE (reference sequence). V dropped 4 bases and J dropped 1; count of bases not matched to a gene: 5. The CDR3 totals 15 residues. The CDR3, as DNA: TGTGCCAGCAGCGAGGGACTAGCGACATCCTACGAGCAGTACTTC. Amino acids: CASSEGLATSYEQYF.

The chain combines TRBV30 with TRBJ1-4; weak D call: TRBD1 (5 bases). CDR1 GTSNPN and CDR2 SVGIG come from the germline V gene (reference sequence). The CDR3 contains 12 residues. V shed 5 bases and J shed 8 bases, with 12 bases lying between them. CDR3 sequence reads: CAWDMDTEKLFF. The CDR3 bases are TGTGCCTGGGACATGGACACCGAAAAACTGTTTTTT.

This clone was counted once. The rearrangement uses TRBV29-1 and TRBJ1-5; no clear D gene. Trimming shortened V by 4 bases and J by 5 bases, and 12 bases separated the two germline ends. The CDR3 runs 13 residues. Germline values: CDR1 SQVTM, CDR2 ANQGSEA. CDR3 in amino acids: CSVAPRGDQPQHF. The CDR3 coding sequence is TGCAGCGTTGCTCCCAGAGGTGATCAGCCCCAGCATTTT.

The sample holds a few counts of this clone. J is TRBJ1-1 and V is TRBV10-3, with unresolved D. Germline values: CDR1 ENHRY, CDR2 SYGVKD. The CDR3 is 14 amino acids. V was trimmed by 7 bases and J by 2 bases, leaving 14 bases between them. The CDR3 DNA reads TGTGCCATCAAGCCATCGGTATTAAACACTGAAGCTTTCTTT. Amino acids: CAIKPSVLNTEAFF.

The rearrangement links TRBV5-6 to TRBJ2-2; 12 bases are shared with TRBD2. Per the germline V gene, CDR1 is SGHDT and CDR2 is YYEEEE. The CDR3 contains 16 residues. J gave up 2 bases and V 5 bases, and 4 bases lay outside the gene matches. The CDR3 loop reads CASSHGLAGNTGELFF. The CDR3 DNA reads as TGTGCCAGCAGTCACGGACTAGCGGGAAACACCGGGGAGCTGTTTTTT. The full variable domain, its missing parts supplied by reference TRBV5-6 and TRBJ2-2, is DAGVTQSPTHLIKTRGQQVTLRCSPKSGHDTVSWYQQALGQGPQFIFQYYEEEERQRGNFPDRFSGHQFPNYSSELNVNALLLGDSALYLCASSHGLAGNTGELFFGEGSRLTVL.

This clone was detected a few times. A junction boundary mismatches the germline segment, possibly from a read error. CDR3 residues: CASSFQGYYGYPF. CDR3 in DNA: TGTGCCAGCAGCTTTCAGGGCTACTATGGCTACCCCTTC. The V and J genes are TRBV7-8 and TRBJ1-2, with D maybe TRBD1 (5 bases). Germline V CDR1 and CDR2: SGHVS, FQNEAQ. The CDR3 extends over 13 amino acids.

The gene calls are TRBV5-4 and TRBJ1-3, with D possibly matching TRBD1 (6 bases). The V gene lost 3 bases and the J gene lost 6 bases, with 7 bases spanning the gap. From germline, CDR1 is SGHNT and CDR2 YYREEE (reference sequence). This CDR3 is built from 12 residues. The CDR3 nucleotides read TGTGCCAGCAGCTCAGGGGTAAACACCATATATTTT. Amino acids: CASSSGVNTIYF.

This clone was observed a few times. This sequence joins TRBV7-9 and TRBJ2-2; D is unresolved. The V gene lost 5 bases and the J gene lost 4 bases, with 8 bases spanning the gap. CDR1 and CDR2 from the germline V gene are SEHNR and FQNEAQ (reference sequence). CDR3 length equals 13 residues. The CDR3 DNA is TGTGCCAGCAGCCGAACAAGCACCGGGGAGCTGTTTTTT. Translation gives CASSRTSTGELFF.

The chain has TRBV4-1 and TRBJ2-7; D is possibly TRBD2 (6 bases). Germline V gene sequence: CDR1 MGHRA, CDR2 YSYEKL. Trimming cost V 1 base and J 2 bases, with 12 bases left between them. This CDR3 has 15 residues. The CDR3 DNA is TGCGCCAGCAGCCAAGCCTCCGGGACTCCCTACGAGCAGTACTTC. Encoded protein: CASSQASGTPYEQYF.

The chain is built from TRBV20-1 and TRBJ2-1; TRBD1 might be the D (5 bases). This CDR3 contains 11 residues. V was trimmed by 1 base and J by 8 bases, leaving 6 bases between them. Germline V gene lookup returns CDR1 DFQATT and CDR2 SNEGSKA (reference sequence). The CDR3 protein is CSARVGDEQFF. The CDR3 coding sequence is TGCAGTGCTAGAGTAGGGGATGAGCAGTTCTTC.

This chain connects TRBV25-1 to TRBJ1-5, with a tentative D call TRBD1 (5 bases). The CDR3 sequence is 14 residues long. From germline, CDR1 is MGHDK and CDR2 SYGVNS. V lost 3 bases and J 3 bases, leaving 9 bases between the germline ends. CDR3 loop: CASSEVRANQPQHF. The CDR3 DNA reads as TGTGCCAGCAGTGAGGTCAGGGCCAATCAGCCCCAGCATTTT.

The chain links TRBV9 to TRBJ1-2, with 12 bases matching TRBD1. Looked up from germline, CDR1 is SGDLS and CDR2 is YYNGEE. This CDR3 has 16 residues. V was pared by 0 bases and J by 8 bases, with 8 bases of the junction left unmatched. CDR3 in amino acids: CASSVGRGQGAWGYTF. The CDR3 DNA reads as TGTGCCAGCAGCGTAGGGAGGGGACAGGGGGCGTGGGGCTACACCTTC.

The DNA of the CDR3 is TGTGCCAGCAGGAATCCCTACAGGGGAGAGAACACTGAAGCTTTCTTT. This translates into CASRNPYRGENTEAFF. The rearrangement uses TRBV7-8 and TRBJ1-1, with TRBD1 matching 7 bases. The CDR3 is 16 amino acids. CDR1 and CDR2 from the germline V gene are SGHVS and FQNEAQ. V was clipped by 6 bases and J by 1 base; unmatched bases: 11. Based on the CDR3 plus reference TRBV7-8 and TRBJ1-1, the full variable domain is GAGVSQSPRYKVAKRGQDVALRCDPISGHVSLFWYQQALGQGPEFLTYFQNEAQLDKSGLPSDRFFAERPEGSVSTLKIQRTQQEDSAVYLCASRNPYRGENTEAFFGQGTRLTVV.

The J gene is TRBJ1-1, the V gene TRBV7-2, with a possible D match to TRBD1 (6 bases). The germline V gene has CDR1 SGHTA and CDR2 FQGNSA. The CDR3 runs 13 residues. The germline V and J ends were trimmed by 5 bases and 6 bases, with 13 bases remaining between them. CDR3 sequence reads: CASSPQGLSEAFF. The CDR3 bases are TGTGCCAGCAGCCCACAGGGTCTATCTGAAGCTTTCTTT.

This clone was observed a handful of times. In DNA, the CDR3 is TGTGCCAGCAGGGGTGCGGGACAGGGTTTCTACGAGCAGTACTTC. Encoded protein: CASRGAGQGFYEQYF. The chain recombines TRBV6-1 with TRBJ2-7, with TRBD1 matching 9 bases. Germline CDR1 and CDR2: MNHNS and SASEGT. V was clipped by 6 bases and J by 3 bases; unmatched bases: 9. The CDR3 loop spans 15 amino acids.

This chain uses TRBV19 with TRBJ1-3; 9 bases align to TRBD1. This CDR3 has 15 amino acids. V lost 7 bases, J lost 4 bases, and 8 bases stayed unmatched. Looked up from germline, CDR1 is LNHDA and CDR2 is SQIVND (reference sequence). The DNA for the CDR3 is TGTGCCAGTATCTTCACAGGGGGCGAGGGAAACACCATATATTTT. This gives the protein CASIFTGGEGNTIYF.

The chain uses TRBV5-5 and TRBJ2-2; a weak D match, TRBD1 (6 bases). Germline V gene data show CDR1 as SGHKS and CDR2 as YYEKEE (reference sequence). The CDR3 consists of 14 residues. V shed 4 bases and J shed 4 bases, with 11 bases lying between them. CDR3: CASSATGCTGELFF. CDR3 DNA: TGTGCCAGCAGCGCAACAGGGTGCACCGGGGAGCTGTTTTTT.

This clone has only a few counts. V and J are TRBV5-1 and TRBJ1-1; D gene ambiguous. The CDR3 spans 15 residues. Between the trimmed V and J ends, which lost 4 bases and 0 bases, there was a span of 13 bases. CDR1 is SGHRS, CDR2 YFSETQ, per germline. The CDR3 region has the DNA TGCGCCAGCAGCCCGGGCGGGATCGTGAACACTGAAGCTTTCTTT. Translating gives CASSPGGIVNTEAFF.

The count of this clone is one. The CDR3 nucleotides are TGCGCCAGCAGCCAACGAGACAGCTACGAGCAGTACTTC. Translating gives CASSQRDSYEQYF. This chain uses TRBV4-1 with TRBJ2-7, with D tentatively TRBD1 (5 bases). V lost 2 bases to trimming and J lost 3 bases, with 8 bases between them. The CDR3 contains 13 residues. The germline CDR1 and CDR2 sequences are MGHRA and YSYEKL.

This chain links TRBV15 with TRBJ2-1; 8 bases are shared with TRBD1. The CDR3 runs to 14 residues. Per germline, CDR1 LNHNV and CDR2 YYDKDF (reference sequence). V was pared by 4 bases and J by 4 bases, with 3 bases of the junction left unmatched. CDR3 DNA: TGTGCCACCAGCACCGGGACAGGTTACAATGAGCAGTTCTTC. This sequence encodes CATSTGTGYNEQFF.

CDR3 coding DNA: TGTGCCAGCAGCTTAGAAGCAGGGGGTACCGGGGAGCTGTTTTTT. Amino acids: CASSLEAGGTGELFF. The J gene is TRBJ2-2, the V gene TRBV7-6, with 7 nucleotides matching TRBD1. The germline V gene has CDR1 SGHVS and CDR2 FNYEAQ. This CDR3 is built from 15 residues. The V segment lost 1 base and the J segment 5 bases; nucleotides outside the gene matches: 4. Using reference TRBV7-6 and TRBJ2-2 for the parts outside the CDR3, the full variable domain is GAGVSQSPRYKVTKRGQDVALRCDPISGHVSLYWYRQALGQGPEFLTYFNYEAQQDKSGLPNDRFSAERPEGSISTLTIQRTEQRDSAMYRCASSLEAGGTGELFFGEGSRLTVL.

This chain links TRBV29-1 with TRBJ2-1; the D gene is possibly TRBD2 (7 bases). Trimming pared 7 bases from V and 4 bases from J, leaving 17 bases between. This CDR3 region has 14 residues. Per germline, CDR1 SQVTM and CDR2 ANQGSEA. CDR3 nucleotides: TGCAGCGCAAGGGGGGGCAATTCTTACAATGAGCAGTTCTTC. Translation: CSARGGNSYNEQFF.

The gene calls are TRBV7-9 and TRBJ2-3, with TRBD2 matching 12 bases. The CDR3 is 16 residues long. Germline lookup yields CDR1 SEHNR and CDR2 FQNEAQ (reference sequence). The V and J ends lost 5 bases and 4 bases, in that order; junction bases with no gene match: 7. Written as DNA, the CDR3 is TGTGCCAGCAGCCGAACTAGCGGGGGGCCCCCAGATACGCAGTATTTT. This encodes CASSRTSGGPPDTQYF.

V usage is TRBV9 and J usage is TRBJ2-3; tentatively, D is TRBD2 (6 bases). The germline V gene encodes CDR1 SGDLS and CDR2 YYNGEE. V was shortened by 3 bases and J by 2 bases, with 16 bases between the two germline ends. CDR3 length: 16 amino acids. The CDR3 bases are TGTGCCAGCAGCGCTCACGTAGCGGCGATCACAGATACGCAGTATTTT. Its translation is CASSAHVAAITDTQYF.

This chain links TRBV7-2 with TRBJ1-5; no firm D call. Per the germline V gene, CDR1 is SGHTA and CDR2 is FQGNSA. V lost 1 base and J lost 10, with 14 bases in between. The CDR3 loop spans 14 amino acids. The CDR3 bases are TGTGCCAGCAGCTTAGGAGGGCGGACCCACCCCCAGCATTTT. Its protein is CASSLGGRTHPQHF.

The rearrangement links TRBV5-1 to TRBJ2-7; D might be TRBD1 (5 bases). The CDR3 runs 14 residues. V lost 3 bases and J lost 1, with 11 bases in between. CDR1 is SGHRS, CDR2 YFSETQ, per germline. This CDR3 is CASSSTGSSYEQYF. CDR3 DNA: TGCGCCAGCAGCTCAACAGGATCGTCCTACGAGCAGTACTTC.